Each of the 21 T cell receptor beta chains below was sequenced from the same sample in a study of blood T cells in healthy people across ages. Using a J-beta primer mix together with a sample-barcoded 5' primer, a second PCR was run for roughly 7 to 11 cycles. A single record per CDR3 protein comes from TCRdb applying MiXCR to the 5' RACE reads. The table includes about 290,000 distinct CDR3 sequences, 27% detected once. The specimen sequenced was blood. The receptor set was obtained from a woman in her 70s in good health.

This clonotype has only a few counts. J is TRBJ2-2 and V is TRBV12-3 or TRBV12-4, with 8 bases that match TRBD2. The CDR3 contains 14 residues. The ends lost 2 bases at V and 7 bases at J; junction bases unmatched: 3. CDR3 in DNA: TGTGCCAGCAGTTTACAAGCGGGAGTCGGGGAGCTGTTTTTT. Translating it yields CASSLQAGVGELFF.

This clonotype turned up a few times. One end of the junction fails to match germline, which may point to a read error. The chain employs TRBV27 and TRBJ1-1, with D tentatively TRBD1 (5 bases). This CDR3 is built from 19 residues. Germline values: CDR1 MNHEY, CDR2 SMNVEV (reference sequence). The CDR3 DNA is TGTGCCGGCAGTTTATTTTCAGGGTCCGGGAGGGCGATCAACACTGAAGCTTTCTTT. This translates into CAGSLFSGSGRAINTEAFF.

The chain is built from TRBV6-6 and TRBJ1-2; a possible D gene is TRBD1 (6 bases). Germline V CDR1 and CDR2: MNHNY, SVGAGI (reference sequence). The CDR3 totals 13 residues. V was trimmed by 2 bases and J by 7 bases, leaving 11 bases between them. As DNA, the CDR3 is TGTGCCAGCAGTTACACAGGGCGCAGTGGCTACACCTTC. Translated, it gives CASSYTGRSGYTF.

The chain has TRBV25-1 and TRBJ2-5, with a weak D call TRBD1 (6 bases). The CDR3 is 17 residues long. Germline V gives CDR1 MGHDK, CDR2 SYGVNS. V was trimmed by 0 bases and J by 6 bases, leaving 20 bases between them. DNA of the CDR3: TGTGCCAGCAGTGAATACGGCGGCAGGGGTAAAAGGAAGACCCAGTACTTC. Its protein product is CASSEYGGRGKRKTQYF. The variable domain in full, completed from reference TRBV25-1 and TRBJ2-5, reads EADIYQTPRYLVIGTGKKITLECSQTMGHDKMYWYQQDPGMELHLIHYSYGVNSTEKGDLSSESTVSRIRTEHFPLTLESARPSHTSQYLCASSEYGGRGKRKTQYFGPGTRLLVL.

With regard to this clonotype: A much larger clone lies one base from this, so it may be a read error. The rearrangement joins TRBV11-2 to TRBJ2-1; TRBD2 matches at 7 bases. This CDR3 has 13 amino acids. Per germline, CDR1 SGHAT and CDR2 FQNNGV. Trimming cost V 7 bases and J 9 bases; bases outside gene matches: 9. Written as DNA, the CDR3 is TGTGCCAGCACCCTCGCGGGAGTGGGTGAGCAGTTCTTC. Translation gives CASTLAGVGEQFF.

There are a few counts of this clonotype. The rearrangement uses TRBV2 and TRBJ2-4, with D perhaps matching TRBD2 (6 bases). The CDR3 has 16 residues. V lost 4 bases and J lost 0, with 13 bases in between. Germline loops: CDR1 SNHLY, CDR2 FYNNEI. This CDR3 is CASSGGTNLAKNIQYF. CDR3 in DNA: TGTGCCAGCAGTGGCGGGACGAATCTAGCCAAAAACATTCAGTACTTC.

This rearrangement joins TRBV7-2 to TRBJ2-2, with D possibly being TRBD2 (7 bases). V lost 0 bases and J lost 4, with 15 bases in between. This CDR3 has 17 amino acids. The V gene's germline CDR1 is SGHTA and CDR2 FQGNSA. The CDR3 DNA reads TGTGCCAGCAGCTTAGCTGGGGGGGGCCGAGGCACCGGGGAGCTGTTTTTT. Translation gives CASSLAGGGRGTGELFF.

This clonotype turned up a few times. The gene calls are TRBV2 and TRBJ2-1; TRBD2 aligns across 11 bases. This CDR3 has 15 residues. The V gene's germline CDR1 is SNHLY and CDR2 FYNNEI. V dropped 6 bases and J dropped 5; count of bases not matched to a gene: 6. The CDR3 coding sequence is TGTGCCAGCAGAGTACTAGCGGGAGAGAACAATGAGCAGTTCTTC. Residues: CASRVLAGENNEQFF.

In its sample, this clonotype was seen once. A junction boundary mismatches the germline segment, possibly from a read error. The V gene is TRBV29-1, the J gene TRBJ2-5, with 7 bases that match TRBD2. The DNA matches TRBJ2-1 better at its end, which makes the J call doubtful. Per the germline V gene, CDR1 is SQVTM and CDR2 is ANQGSEA. The CDR3 runs to 14 residues. Here the CDR3 DNA reads TGCGGCGTTGAAGGCGTAGTGACTAGCACAGAGCAGTTCTTC. Protein sequence: CGVEGVVTSTEQFF.

Ten or more counts support this clonotype. The chain uses TRBV27 and TRBJ1-1; D ambiguous. Germline loops: CDR1 MNHEY, CDR2 SMNVEV (reference sequence). The V gene lost 5 bases and the J gene lost 1 base, with 14 bases spanning the gap. The CDR3 length is 15 residues. This CDR3 is CASSVRPNSNTEAFF. DNA of the CDR3: TGTGCCAGCAGTGTGCGTCCAAATTCGAACACTGAAGCTTTCTTT.

This clonotype showed up just a few times. V and J are TRBV18 and TRBJ1-2; D remains unclear. This CDR3 contains 14 residues. The V end lost 4 bases, the J end lost 2 bases, and 11 bases lay between the germline ends. Germline V lookup: CDR1 KGHSH, CDR2 LQKENI. DNA for the CDR3: TGTGCCAGCTCACTACGGACGGACAACTATGGCTACACCTTC. Translation gives CASSLRTDNYGYTF.

In this sample, this clonotype turned up many times. V and J are TRBV7-9 and TRBJ2-1; TRBD2 matches 14 bases. The V and J ends lost 2 bases and 7 bases, in that order; junction bases with no gene match: 10. The CDR3 is 18 residues long. Germline lookup yields CDR1 SEHNR and CDR2 FQNEAQ (reference sequence). CDR3 sequence (DNA): TGTGCCAGCAGCTTACAGTATGGACTAGCGGGAGGTAGAAATGAGCAGTTCTTC. This translates into CASSLQYGLAGGRNEQFF.

The J gene is TRBJ1-5, the V gene TRBV20-1; 7 nucleotides align to TRBD1. Germline V CDR1 and CDR2: DFQATT, SNEGSKA (reference sequence). V dropped 4 bases and J dropped 4; count of bases not matched to a gene: 7. The CDR3 runs to 14 residues. The chain's CDR3 is CSAKPRQGNQPQHF. The CDR3 region has the DNA TGCAGTGCTAAGCCTAGACAGGGTAATCAGCCCCAGCATTTT.

This clonotype was picked up a small number of times. One end of the junction does not line up with germline, which may come from a read error. V usage is TRBV28 and J usage is TRBJ2-3; D remains unclear. CDR1 and CDR2 (germline): MDHEN, SYDVKM. The CDR3 extends over 13 amino acids. The CDR3 region has the DNA TGCGCCAGCAGCTCGGGCACCCGGGATACGCAGTATTTT. It specifies CASSSGTRDTQYF.

For this clonotype: One end of the junction does not line up with germline, which may come from a read error. The chain is built from TRBV29-1 and TRBJ2-7; 11 positions agree with TRBD2. The CDR3 covers 16 residues. CDR1 is SQVTM, CDR2 ANQGSEA, per germline. CDR3 in amino acids: CSVEGFRLAGTYEQHF. As DNA, the CDR3 is TGCAGCGTTGAAGGGTTTCGACTAGCGGGAACCTACGAGCAGCACTTC.

CDR3 coding DNA: TGTGCCAGCAGCACTGACTATCCACCCTACGAGCAGTACTTC. Encoded protein: CASSTDYPPYEQYF. The rearrangement uses TRBV14 and TRBJ2-5; D may be TRBD2 (5 bases). The end of the DNA fits TRBJ2-7 better, so the J call may be wrong. The CDR3 length is 14 residues. Germline V gene sequence: CDR1 SGHDN, CDR2 FVKESK.

Turning to this clonotype: One end of the junction is discordant with germline, which a read error may explain. This chain connects TRBV7-2 to TRBJ2-5; the D is unclear. CDR1 SGHTA and CDR2 FQGNSA come from the germline V gene. This CDR3 spans 12 amino acids. The CDR3 loop is CASSLGLGSSFF. In DNA, the CDR3 is TGTGCCAGCAGCTTAGGGCTGGGCAGTTCATTCTTC. Filled out from reference TRBV7-2 and TRBJ2-5, the complete variable domain reads GAGVSQSPSNKVTEKGKDVELRCDPISGHTALYWYRQSLGQGLEFLIYFQGNSAPDKSGLPSDRFSAERTGGSVSTLTIQRTQQEDSAVYLCASSLGLGSSFFGPGTRLLVL.

This CDR3 is CASSSGTETGELFF. The CDR3 DNA sequence: TGTGCCAGCAGTTCCGGGACAGAAACCGGGGAGCTGTTTTTT. This chain uses TRBV6-2 or TRBV6-3 with TRBJ2-2; 7 nucleotides line up with TRBD1. The V segment lost 4 bases and the J segment 5 bases; nucleotides outside the gene matches: 4. CDR3 length: 14 residues. The germline gives CDR1 MNHEY, CDR2 SVGEGT.

The gene calls are TRBV2 and TRBJ1-2; weak D call: TRBD1 (5 bases). This CDR3 contains 13 residues. V lost 6 bases to trimming and J lost 3 bases, with 11 bases between them. Germline V gene lookup returns CDR1 SNHLY and CDR2 FYNNEI. CDR3 nucleotide sequence: TGTGCCAGCAGCGGCAGGGTACACTATGGCTACACCTTC. Translating gives CASSGRVHYGYTF.

This rearrangement joins TRBV9 to TRBJ2-1, with D possibly TRBD2 on 5 matching bases. This CDR3 is built from 15 residues. Germline CDR1 reads SGDLS; CDR2 reads YYNGEE. V gave up 4 bases and J gave up 7 bases, with 18 bases separating them. As DNA, the CDR3 is TGTGCCAGCAGCCCGCGGGCAGTTTTGAGGAATGAGCAGTTCTTC. As protein: CASSPRAVLRNEQFF.

This clonotype appeared a few times. V is TRBV12-3 or TRBV12-4 and J is TRBJ2-6, with no clear D. There are 15 residues in the CDR3. V gave up 5 bases and J gave up 0 bases, with 8 bases separating them. The DNA of the CDR3 is TGTGCCAGCAGTATCGGTAACTCTGGGGCCAACGTCCTGACTTTC. Translating it yields CASSIGNSGANVLTF.